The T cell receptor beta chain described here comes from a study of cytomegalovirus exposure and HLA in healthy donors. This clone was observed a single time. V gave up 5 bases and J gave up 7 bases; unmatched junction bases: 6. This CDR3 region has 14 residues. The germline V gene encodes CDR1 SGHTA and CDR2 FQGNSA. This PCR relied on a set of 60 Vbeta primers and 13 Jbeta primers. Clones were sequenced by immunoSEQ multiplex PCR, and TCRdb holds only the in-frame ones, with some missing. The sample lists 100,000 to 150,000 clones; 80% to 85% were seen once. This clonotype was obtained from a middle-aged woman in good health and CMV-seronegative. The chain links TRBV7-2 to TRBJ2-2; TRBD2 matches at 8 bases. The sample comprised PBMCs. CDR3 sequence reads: CASSLSGTVGELFF. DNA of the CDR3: TGTGCCAGCAGCCTTAGCGGGACGGTCGGGGAGCTGTTTTTT. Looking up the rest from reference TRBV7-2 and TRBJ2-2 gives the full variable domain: GAGVSQSPSNKVTEKGKDVELRCDPISGHTALYWYRQSLGQGLEFLIYFQGNSAPDKSGLPSDRFSAERTGGSVSTLTIQRTQQEDSAVYLCASSLSGTVGELFFGEGSRLTVL.